This TCR beta chain is drawn from a study of T cell responses to AZD1222 COVID-19 vaccine. About the research overall: Pooling covered second doses at about 4 or about 12 weeks.

In its sample, this clone was seen once. What it recognizes is unknown. Regarding the study as a whole: No repertoire was sampled before or during the peak T cell response, only after it.

Sequencing used immunoSEQ multiplex PCR; TCRdb keeps in-frame clones, though not all of them. The sample holds 150,000 to 200,000 clones, 85% to 95% seen once. This CDR3 region has 11 residues. CDR1 and CDR2 (germline): LNHDA, SQIVND (reference sequence). The V end was cut by 7 bases, the J end by 4 bases, with 4 bases between. Sequencing was performed on peripheral blood, taken on day 0 of AZD1222 vaccination. The chain employs TRBV19 and TRBJ1-4; D remains unclear. The sequence derives from an adult in good health. CDR3 sequence (DNA): TGTGCCAGTACTGATAATGAAAAACTGTTTTTT. Translated: CASTDNEKLFF.